In its sample, the clone carrying this TCR beta chain was seen a few times. Its target is not known. The record originates from a study of cytomegalovirus exposure and HLA in healthy donors. General observations from the study: Across donors, presence/absence analyses took sequencing depth to be roughly uniform. TCR beta chains numbering more than 150 were designated cytomegalovirus-associated. In vitro assays verified that a few CMV-associated chains recognized CMV antigens specifically. In an earlier analysis, in approximately 630 donors, most V segments appeared productive either ~90% or ~30% of the time.

The PCR used 60 Vbeta and 13 Jbeta primers. Measured with immunoSEQ multiplex PCR; TCRdb has only the in-frame clones, and not every one. The sample comprises roughly 110,000 clones, approximately 58% of which are singletons, and 2% to 2.5% rests with the top ten. With V trimmed by 2 bases and J by 8 bases, 10 bases remained unmatched. Germline V gives CDR1 SGHTA, CDR2 FQGTGA. CDR3 length equals 16 residues. The chain carries TRBV7-3 and TRBJ2-1; 9 bases line up with TRBD1. This receptor was identified in a woman in her twenties or thirties in good health and CMV-seronegative. The sample was PBMCs. The DNA for the CDR3 is TGTGCCAGCAGCTTATCCCGGGACAGGGTTGGGGATGAGCAGTTCTTC. Translated: CASSLSRDRVGDEQFF.